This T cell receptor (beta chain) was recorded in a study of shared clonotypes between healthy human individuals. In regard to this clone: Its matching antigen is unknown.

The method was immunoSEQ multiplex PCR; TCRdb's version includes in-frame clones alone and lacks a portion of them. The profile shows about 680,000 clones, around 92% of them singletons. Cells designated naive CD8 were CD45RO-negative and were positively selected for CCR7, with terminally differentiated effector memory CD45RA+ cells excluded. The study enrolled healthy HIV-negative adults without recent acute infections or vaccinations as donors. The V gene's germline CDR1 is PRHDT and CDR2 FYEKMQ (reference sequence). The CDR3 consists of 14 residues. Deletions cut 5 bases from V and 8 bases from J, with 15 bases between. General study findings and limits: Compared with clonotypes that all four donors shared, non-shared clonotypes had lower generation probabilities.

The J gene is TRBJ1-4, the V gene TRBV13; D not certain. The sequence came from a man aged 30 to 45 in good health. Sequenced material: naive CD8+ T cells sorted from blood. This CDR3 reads CASSPSGEREKLFF. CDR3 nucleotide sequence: TGTGCCAGCAGCCCTAGTGGGGAGCGGGAAAAACTGTTTTTT. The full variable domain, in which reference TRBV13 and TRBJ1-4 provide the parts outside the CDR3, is AAGVIQSPRHLIKEKRETATLKCYPIPRHDTVYWYQQGPGQDPQFLISFYEKMQSDKGSIPDRFSAQQFSDYHSELNMSSLELGDSALYFCASSPSGEREKLFFGSGTQLSVL.